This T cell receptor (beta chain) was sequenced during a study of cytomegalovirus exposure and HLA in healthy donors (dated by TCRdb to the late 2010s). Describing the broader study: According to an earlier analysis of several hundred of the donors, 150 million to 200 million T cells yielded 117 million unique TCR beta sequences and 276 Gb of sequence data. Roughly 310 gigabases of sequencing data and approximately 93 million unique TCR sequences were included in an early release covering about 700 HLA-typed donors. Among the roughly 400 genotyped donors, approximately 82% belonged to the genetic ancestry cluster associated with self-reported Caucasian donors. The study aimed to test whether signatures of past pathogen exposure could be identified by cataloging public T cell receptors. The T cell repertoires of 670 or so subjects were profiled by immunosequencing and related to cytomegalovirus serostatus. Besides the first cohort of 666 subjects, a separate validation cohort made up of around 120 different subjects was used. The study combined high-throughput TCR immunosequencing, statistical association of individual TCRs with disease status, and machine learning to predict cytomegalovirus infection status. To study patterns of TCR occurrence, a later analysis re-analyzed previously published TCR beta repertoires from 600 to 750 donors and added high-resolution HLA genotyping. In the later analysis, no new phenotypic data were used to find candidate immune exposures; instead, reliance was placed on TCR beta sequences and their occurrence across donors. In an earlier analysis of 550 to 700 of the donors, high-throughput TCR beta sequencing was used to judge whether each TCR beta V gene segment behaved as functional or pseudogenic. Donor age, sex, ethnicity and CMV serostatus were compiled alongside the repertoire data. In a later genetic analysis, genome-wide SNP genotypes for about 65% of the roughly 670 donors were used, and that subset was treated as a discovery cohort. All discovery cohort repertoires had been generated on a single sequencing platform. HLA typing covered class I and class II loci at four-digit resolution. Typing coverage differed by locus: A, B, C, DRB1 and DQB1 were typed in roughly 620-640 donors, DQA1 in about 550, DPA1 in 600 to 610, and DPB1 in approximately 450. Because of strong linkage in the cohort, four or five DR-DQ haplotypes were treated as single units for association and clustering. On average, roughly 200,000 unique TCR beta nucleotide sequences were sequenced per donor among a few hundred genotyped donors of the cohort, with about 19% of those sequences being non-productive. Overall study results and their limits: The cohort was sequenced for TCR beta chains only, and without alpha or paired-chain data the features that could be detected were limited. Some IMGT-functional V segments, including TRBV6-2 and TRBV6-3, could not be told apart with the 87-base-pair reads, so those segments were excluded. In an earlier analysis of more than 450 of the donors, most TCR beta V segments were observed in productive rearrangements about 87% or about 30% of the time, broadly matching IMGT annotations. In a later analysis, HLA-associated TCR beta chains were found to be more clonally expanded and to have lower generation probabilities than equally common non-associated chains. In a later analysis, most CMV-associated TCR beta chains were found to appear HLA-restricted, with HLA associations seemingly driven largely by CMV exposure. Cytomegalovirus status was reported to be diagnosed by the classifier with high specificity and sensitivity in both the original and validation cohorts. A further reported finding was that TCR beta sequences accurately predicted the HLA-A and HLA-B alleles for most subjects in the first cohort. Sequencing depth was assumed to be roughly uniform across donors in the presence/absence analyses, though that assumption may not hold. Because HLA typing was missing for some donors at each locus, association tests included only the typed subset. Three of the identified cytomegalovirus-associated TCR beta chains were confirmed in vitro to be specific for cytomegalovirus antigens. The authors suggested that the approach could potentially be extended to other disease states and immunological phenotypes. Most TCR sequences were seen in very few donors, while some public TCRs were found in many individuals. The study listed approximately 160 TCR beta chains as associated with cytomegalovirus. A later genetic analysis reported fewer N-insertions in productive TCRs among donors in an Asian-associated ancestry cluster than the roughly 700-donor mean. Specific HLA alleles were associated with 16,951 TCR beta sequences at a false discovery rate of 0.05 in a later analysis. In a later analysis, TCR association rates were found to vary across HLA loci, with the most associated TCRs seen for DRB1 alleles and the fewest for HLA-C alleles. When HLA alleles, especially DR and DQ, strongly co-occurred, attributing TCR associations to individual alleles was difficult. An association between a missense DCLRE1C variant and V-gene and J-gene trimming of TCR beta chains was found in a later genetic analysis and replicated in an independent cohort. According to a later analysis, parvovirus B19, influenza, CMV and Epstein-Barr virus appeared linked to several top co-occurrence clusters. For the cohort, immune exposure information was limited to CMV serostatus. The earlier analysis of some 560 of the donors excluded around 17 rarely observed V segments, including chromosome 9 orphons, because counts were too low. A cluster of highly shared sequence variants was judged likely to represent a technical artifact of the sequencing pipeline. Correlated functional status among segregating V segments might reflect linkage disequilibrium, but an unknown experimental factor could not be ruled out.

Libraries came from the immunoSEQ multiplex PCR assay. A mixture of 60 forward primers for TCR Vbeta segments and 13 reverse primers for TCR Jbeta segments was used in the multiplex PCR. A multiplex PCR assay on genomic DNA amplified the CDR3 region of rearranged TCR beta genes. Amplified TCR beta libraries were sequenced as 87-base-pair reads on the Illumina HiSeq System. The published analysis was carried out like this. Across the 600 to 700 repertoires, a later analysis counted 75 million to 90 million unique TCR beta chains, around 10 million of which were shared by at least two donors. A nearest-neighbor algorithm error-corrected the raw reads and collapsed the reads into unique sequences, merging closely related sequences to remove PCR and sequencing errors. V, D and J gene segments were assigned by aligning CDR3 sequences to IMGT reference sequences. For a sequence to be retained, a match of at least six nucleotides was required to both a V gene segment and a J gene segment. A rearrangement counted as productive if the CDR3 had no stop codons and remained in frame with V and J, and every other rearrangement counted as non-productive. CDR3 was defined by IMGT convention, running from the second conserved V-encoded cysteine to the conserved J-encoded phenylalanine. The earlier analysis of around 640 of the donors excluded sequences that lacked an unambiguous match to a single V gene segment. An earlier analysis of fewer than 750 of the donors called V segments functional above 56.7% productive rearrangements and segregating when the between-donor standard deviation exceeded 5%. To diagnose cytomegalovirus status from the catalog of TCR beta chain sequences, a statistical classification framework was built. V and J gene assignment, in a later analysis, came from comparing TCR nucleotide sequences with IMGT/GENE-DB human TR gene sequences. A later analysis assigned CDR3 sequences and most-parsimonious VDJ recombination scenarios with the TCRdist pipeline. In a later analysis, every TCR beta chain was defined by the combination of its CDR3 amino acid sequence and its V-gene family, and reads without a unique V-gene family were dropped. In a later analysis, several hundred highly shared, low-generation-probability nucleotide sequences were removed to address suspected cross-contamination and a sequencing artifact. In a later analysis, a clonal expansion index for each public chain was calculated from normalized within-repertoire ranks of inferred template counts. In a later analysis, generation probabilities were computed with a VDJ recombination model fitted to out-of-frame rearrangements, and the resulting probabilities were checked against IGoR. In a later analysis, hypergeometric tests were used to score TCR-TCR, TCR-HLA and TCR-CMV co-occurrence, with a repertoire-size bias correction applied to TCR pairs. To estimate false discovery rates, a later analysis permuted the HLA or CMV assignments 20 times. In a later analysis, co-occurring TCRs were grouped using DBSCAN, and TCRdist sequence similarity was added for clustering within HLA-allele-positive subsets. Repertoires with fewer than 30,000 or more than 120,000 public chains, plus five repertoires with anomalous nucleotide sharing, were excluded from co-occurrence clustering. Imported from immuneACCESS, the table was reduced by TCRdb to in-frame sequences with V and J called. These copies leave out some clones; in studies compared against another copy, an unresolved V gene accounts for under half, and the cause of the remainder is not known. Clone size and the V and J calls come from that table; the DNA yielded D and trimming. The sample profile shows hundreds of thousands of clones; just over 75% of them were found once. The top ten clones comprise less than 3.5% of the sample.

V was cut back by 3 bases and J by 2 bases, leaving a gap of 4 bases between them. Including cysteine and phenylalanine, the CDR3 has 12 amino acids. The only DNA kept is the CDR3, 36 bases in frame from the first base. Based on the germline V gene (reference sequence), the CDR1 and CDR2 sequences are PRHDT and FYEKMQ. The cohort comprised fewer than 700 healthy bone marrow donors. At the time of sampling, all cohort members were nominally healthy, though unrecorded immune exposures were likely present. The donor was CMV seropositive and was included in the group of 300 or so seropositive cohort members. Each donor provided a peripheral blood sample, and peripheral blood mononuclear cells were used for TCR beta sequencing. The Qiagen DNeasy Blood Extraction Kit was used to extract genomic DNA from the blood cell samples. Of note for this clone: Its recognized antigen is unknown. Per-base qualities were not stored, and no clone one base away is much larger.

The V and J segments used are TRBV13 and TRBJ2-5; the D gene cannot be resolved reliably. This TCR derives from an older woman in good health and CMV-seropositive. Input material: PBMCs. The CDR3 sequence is CASSFPQETQYF. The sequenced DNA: TGTGCCAGCAGCTTCCCGCAAGAGACCCAGTACTTC. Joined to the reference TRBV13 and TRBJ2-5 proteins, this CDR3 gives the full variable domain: AAGVIQSPRHLIKEKRETATLKCYPIPRHDTVYWYQQGPGQDPQFLISFYEKMQSDKGSIPDRFSAQQFSDYHSELNMSSLELGDSALYFCASSFPQETQYFGPGTRLLVL.